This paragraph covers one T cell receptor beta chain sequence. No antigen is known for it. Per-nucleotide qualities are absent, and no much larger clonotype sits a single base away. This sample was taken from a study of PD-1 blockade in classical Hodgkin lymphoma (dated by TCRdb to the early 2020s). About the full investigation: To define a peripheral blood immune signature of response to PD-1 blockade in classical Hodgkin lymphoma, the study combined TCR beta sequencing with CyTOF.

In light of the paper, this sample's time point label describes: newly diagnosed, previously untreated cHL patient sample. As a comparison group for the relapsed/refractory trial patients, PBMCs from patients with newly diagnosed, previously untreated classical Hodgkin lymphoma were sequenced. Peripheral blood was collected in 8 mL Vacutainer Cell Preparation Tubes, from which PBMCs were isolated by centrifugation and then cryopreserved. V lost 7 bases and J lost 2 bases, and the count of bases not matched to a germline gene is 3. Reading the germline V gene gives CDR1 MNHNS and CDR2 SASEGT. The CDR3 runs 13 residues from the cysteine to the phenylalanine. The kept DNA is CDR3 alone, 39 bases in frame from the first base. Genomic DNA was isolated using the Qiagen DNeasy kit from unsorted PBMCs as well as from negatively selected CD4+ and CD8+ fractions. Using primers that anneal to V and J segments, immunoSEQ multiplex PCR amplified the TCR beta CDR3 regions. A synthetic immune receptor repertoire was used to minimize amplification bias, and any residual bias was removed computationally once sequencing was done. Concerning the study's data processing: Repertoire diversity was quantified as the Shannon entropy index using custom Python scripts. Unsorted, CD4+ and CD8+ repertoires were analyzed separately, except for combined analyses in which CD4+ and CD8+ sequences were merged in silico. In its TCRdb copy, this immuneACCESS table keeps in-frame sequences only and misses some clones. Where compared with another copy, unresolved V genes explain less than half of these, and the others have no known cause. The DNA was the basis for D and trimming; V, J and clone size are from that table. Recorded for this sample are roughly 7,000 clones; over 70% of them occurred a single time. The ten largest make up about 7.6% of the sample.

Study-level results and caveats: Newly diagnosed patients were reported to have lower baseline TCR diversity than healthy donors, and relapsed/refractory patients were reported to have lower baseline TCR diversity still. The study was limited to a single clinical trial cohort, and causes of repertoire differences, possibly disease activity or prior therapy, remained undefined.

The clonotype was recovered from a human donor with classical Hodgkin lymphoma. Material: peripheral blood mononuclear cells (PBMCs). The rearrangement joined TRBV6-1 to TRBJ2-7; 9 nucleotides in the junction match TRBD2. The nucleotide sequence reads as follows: TGTGCCAGCACGCTAGCGGGGACCTACGAGCAGTACTTC. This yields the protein CASTLAGTYEQYF.